The sequence of this TCR beta chain was determined in a study of T-cell memory formation after mild COVID-19. Study-wide background: TCR clusters largely stayed donor specific. Study-level points and caveats: Contracting CD4+ clones lay largely in CM and EM, with CD8+ ones residing in EMRA. Balance between CD4 and CD8 was seen in clones contracting day 15 to 85, and a CD4+ lean was seen in later expanders.

Comments on this clonotype: What it binds is not known.

The CDR3 contains 23 residues. Trimming took 0 bases from V and 0 from J; bases not matched to a gene: 20. Germline V CDR1 and CDR2: LNHNV, YYDKDF (reference sequence). TCRdb re-analysed the 5' RACE reads in MiXCR, keeping a single row per CDR3 protein. The data contain a few hundred thousand distinct CDR3 sequences, approximately 27% of them seen just once; the ten biggest clones take up about 14%. The TCR sequence derives from an adult woman who had mild COVID-19 (a few samples of this study predate the infection). Cell type and time point are not known. The chain couples TRBV15 to TRBJ2-1; 10 bases fit TRBD1. Sequencing used PBMCs or a T cell subset sorted from them (not recorded which). The CDR3 bases are TGTGCCACCAGCAGAGATCGCGTTGTTCCGGGACAGGGGAGAGTCGGCTCCTACAATGAGCAGTTCTTC. It codes for CATSRDRVVPGQGRVGSYNEQFF.